Listed below are T cell receptor beta chains from one sample, sequenced in a study of identical twins. TCRdb fed the 5' RACE reads into MiXCR, producing one record per CDR3 protein. The sample carries fewer than 500,000 distinct CDR3 sequences, approximately 24% recorded once. A further study also used this sample, focusing on T cells expressing NK-cell markers.

Sequencing used CD4+ T cells sorted from blood. The receptors derive from a woman between 18 and 29 years old in good health. The conserved cysteine and the conserved F or W are not part of the CDR3 here. Each record gives: J gene, V gene, CDR3 protein.

j_gene: TRBJ1-1; v_gene: TRBV11-2; CDR3aa: ASSPLTGDGDTEAF
j_gene: TRBJ2-5; v_gene: TRBV20-1; CDR3aa: SASLQGGSLETQY
j_gene: TRBJ1-5; v_gene: TRBV20-1; CDR3aa: SAGAGGNQPQH
j_gene: TRBJ2-3; v_gene: TRBV6-5; CDR3aa: ASGDSTDTQY
j_gene: TRBJ2-3; v_gene: TRBV24-1; CDR3aa: ATRPGCGLTDTQY
j_gene: TRBJ2-1; v_gene: TRBV5-6; CDR3aa: ASSSRDRVIGQF
j_gene: TRBJ2-5; v_gene: TRBV20-1; CDR3aa: SAKDWGKETQY
j_gene: TRBJ2-1; v_gene: TRBV7-2; CDR3aa: ASSLWGLNYNEQF
j_gene: TRBJ2-5; v_gene: TRBV29-1; CDR3aa: SVEDTGSQETQY
j_gene: TRBJ2-1; v_gene: TRBV7-2; CDR3aa: ASSLLSRGGEQF
j_gene: TRBJ1-6; v_gene: TRBV3-1; CDR3aa: ASSQDSWAPLH
j_gene: TRBJ2-5; v_gene: TRBV20-1; CDR3aa: SARGGPSGSAETQY
j_gene: TRBJ2-6; v_gene: TRBV5-6; CDR3aa: ASSLRSWHPGANVLT
j_gene: TRBJ1-6; v_gene: TRBV30; CDR3aa: AWSVGGAGSPLH
j_gene: TRBJ2-1; v_gene: TRBV6-2/TRBV6-3; CDR3aa: ASSWGLVGSEQF
j_gene: TRBJ1-2; v_gene: TRBV12-3/TRBV12-4; CDR3aa: ATSGRRYNYGYT
j_gene: TRBJ2-2; v_gene: TRBV12-3/TRBV12-4; CDR3aa: ASKTRDGAGELF
j_gene: TRBJ2-7; v_gene: TRBV7-2; CDR3aa: ASSPRGGLMGEQY
j_gene: TRBJ2-3; v_gene: TRBV6-1; CDR3aa: ASSGRSGRTDTQY
j_gene: TRBJ2-1; v_gene: TRBV6-2/TRBV6-3; CDR3aa: AYAGGGGNEQF
j_gene: TRBJ2-2; v_gene: TRBV13; CDR3aa: ASSRRDRGTHGELF
j_gene: TRBJ2-1; v_gene: TRBV12-3/TRBV12-4; CDR3aa: ASSTGWRASQQF
j_gene: TRBJ2-1; v_gene: TRBV5-1; CDR3aa: ASQQTPGLSLGNEQF
j_gene: TRBJ2-7; v_gene: TRBV11-3; CDR3aa: ASSLDYGTATYEQY
j_gene: TRBJ2-1; v_gene: TRBV7-2; CDR3aa: ASSLQGQVGNEQF
j_gene: TRBJ1-5; v_gene: TRBV7-9; CDR3aa: ASSLVEDQPQH
j_gene: TRBJ2-7; v_gene: TRBV5-1; CDR3aa: ASSLMGATSSYEQY
j_gene: TRBJ2-7; v_gene: TRBV15; CDR3aa: ATSRDPNYEQY
j_gene: TRBJ2-3; v_gene: TRBV11-2; CDR3aa: ASSSLTSGSTDTQY
j_gene: TRBJ2-5; v_gene: TRBV10-3; CDR3aa: AISPSGQETQY
j_gene: TRBJ2-3; v_gene: TRBV6-5; CDR3aa: ASNYIARTDTQY
j_gene: TRBJ2-3; v_gene: TRBV10-3; CDR3aa: AISEYGTSGRPRTDTQY
j_gene: TRBJ2-7; v_gene: TRBV27; CDR3aa: ASRRVVGEQY
j_gene: TRBJ1-1; v_gene: TRBV20-1; CDR3aa: SARDANANTEAF
j_gene: TRBJ2-7; v_gene: TRBV7-2; CDR3aa: ASSFLPGMNYEQY
j_gene: TRBJ2-3; v_gene: TRBV2; CDR3aa: ARSGTSGGGTDTQY
j_gene: TRBJ1-2; v_gene: TRBV3-1; CDR3aa: ASSQDSGYT
j_gene: TRBJ2-7; v_gene: TRBV7-2; CDR3aa: ASSAFPGQDYEQY
j_gene: TRBJ2-1; v_gene: TRBV7-8; CDR3aa: ASSTYGTGTDEQF
j_gene: TRBJ2-7; v_gene: TRBV19; CDR3aa: ATTGHEAYEQY
j_gene: TRBJ1-1; v_gene: TRBV28; CDR3aa: ASSLPTTLGTEAF
j_gene: TRBJ2-5; v_gene: TRBV20-1; CDR3aa: SAGRGQETQY
j_gene: TRBJ2-1; v_gene: TRBV29-1; CDR3aa: SVEDLGTDEQF
j_gene: TRBJ1-1; v_gene: TRBV20-1; CDR3aa: SARLTGPRNTEAF
j_gene: TRBJ1-5; v_gene: TRBV12-3/TRBV12-4; CDR3aa: ASSLAHRGQPQH
j_gene: TRBJ2-3; v_gene: TRBV5-1; CDR3aa: ASSLGGSGGATDTQY
j_gene: TRBJ2-3; v_gene: TRBV5-1; CDR3aa: ASSLGSGGGTDTQY
j_gene: TRBJ2-3; v_gene: TRBV20-1; CDR3aa: SAQGATKPTDTQY
j_gene: TRBJ2-2; v_gene: TRBV5-1; CDR3aa: ASSFWGPTAPGELF
j_gene: TRBJ2-5; v_gene: TRBV20-1; CDR3aa: SARESQGGHAGQY
j_gene: TRBJ2-2; v_gene: TRBV3-1; CDR3aa: ASSRVRGTGELF
j_gene: TRBJ2-2; v_gene: TRBV5-1; CDR3aa: ASRETGSMNTGELF
j_gene: TRBJ1-1; v_gene: TRBV29-1; CDR3aa: SVSQGGGTEAF
j_gene: TRBJ2-1; v_gene: TRBV18; CDR3aa: ASSPPIGIAFSSYNEQF
j_gene: TRBJ1-1; v_gene: TRBV18; CDR3aa: ASSPPMVRAF
j_gene: TRBJ2-7; v_gene: TRBV5-6; CDR3aa: ASNEAGTGYEQY
j_gene: TRBJ2-3; v_gene: TRBV20-1; CDR3aa: SPRITSTDTQY